One sample yielded the 9 T cell receptor beta chains listed below, sequenced in a study of blood T cell repertoires in COVID-19. Clones were sequenced by immunoSEQ multiplex PCR, and TCRdb holds only the in-frame ones, with some missing. The profile covers approximately 150,000 clones, with roughly 84% appearing a single time and under 1.5% taken by the ten largest. Material for sequencing was peripheral blood. These receptor sequences come from a man aged 60 to 69 with acute or convalescent COVID-19.

V is TRBV5-1 and J is TRBJ1-1; D unresolved. Germline V lookup: CDR1 SGHRS, CDR2 YFSETQ. Trimming removed 4 bases at V and 1 base at J, with 11 bases between. The CDR3 has 14 amino acids. The chain's CDR3 is CASSPRVTNTEAFF. The DNA for the CDR3 is TGCGCCAGCAGCCCCCGGGTGACGAACACTGAAGCTTTCTTT.

This chain joins TRBV19 and TRBJ2-5; D possibly corresponds to TRBD1 (6 bases). This CDR3 has 14 residues. Germline CDR1 LNHDA, CDR2 SQIVND (reference sequence). Trimming removed 5 bases from V and 1 base from J, with 11 bases in between. This CDR3 is CASSLPGAQETQYF. Written as DNA, the CDR3 is TGTGCCAGTAGTCTCCCAGGGGCCCAAGAGACCCAGTACTTC. The full variable domain, in which reference TRBV19 and TRBJ2-5 provide the parts outside the CDR3, is DGGITQSPKYLFRKEGQNVTLSCEQNLNHDAMYWYRQDPGQGLRLIYYSQIVNDFQKGDIAEGYSVSREKKESFPLTVTSAQKNPTAFYLCASSLPGAQETQYFGPGTRLLVL.

V usage is TRBV3-1 (or the pseudogene TRBV3-2) and J usage is TRBJ2-3; 9 positions match TRBD2. V dropped 0 bases and J dropped 11; count of bases not matched to a gene: 6. The CDR3 runs to 14 residues. CDR1 is LGHDT and CDR2 is YNNKEL in the germline V gene (reference sequence). The CDR3 region is CASSQDGAGGKQYF. In DNA form, the CDR3 reads TGTGCCAGCAGCCAAGATGGAGCGGGGGGTAAGCAGTATTTT.

The V call is TRBV6-6, the J call TRBJ2-2, with 11 bases identical to TRBD1. The CDR3 runs 14 residues. Unmatched junction bases numbered 6, after V lost 8 bases and J lost 7 bases. Germline CDR1 reads MNHNY; CDR2 reads SVGAGI (reference sequence). Written as DNA, the CDR3 is TGTGCCAGCTGGTGGACAGGGGGCATCGGGGAGCTGTTTTTT. Translated: CASWWTGGIGELFF.

The CDR3 sequence: CASSWHRDTDTQYF. CDR3 nucleotide sequence: TGTGCCAGCAGCTGGCACAGGGACACAGATACGCAGTATTTT. The V and J genes are TRBV7-9 and TRBJ2-3; tentatively, D is TRBD1 (6 bases). With 4 bases removed from V and 2 bases from J, the gap between germline ends came to 10 bases. Germline V lookup: CDR1 SEHNR, CDR2 FQNEAQ (reference sequence). The CDR3 has 14 residues.

CDR3 in DNA: TGTGCCAGCTCACTGAGGGCAGACCCATATGGCTACACCTTC. Protein sequence: CASSLRADPYGYTF. V usage is TRBV18 and J usage is TRBJ1-2; D is unclear. CDR1 is KGHSH, CDR2 LQKENI, per germline. The CDR3 totals 14 residues. The germline V and J ends were trimmed by 4 bases and 5 bases, with 14 bases remaining between them.

The rearrangement joins TRBV5-1 to TRBJ2-3, with 9 positions matching TRBD2. J lost 1 base, V lost 0 bases, and 9 bases had no gene match. This CDR3 is 18 amino acids long. Germline V gives CDR1 SGHRS, CDR2 YFSETQ. CDR3 sequence: CASSLGAGGPHGTDTQYF. CDR3 in DNA: TGCGCCAGCAGCTTGGGGGCGGGAGGGCCTCATGGCACAGATACGCAGTATTTT. The full variable domain, its missing parts supplied by reference TRBV5-1 and TRBJ2-3, is KAGVTQTPRYLIKTRGQQVTLSCSPISGHRSVSWYQQTPGQGLQFLFEYFSETQRNKGNFPGRFSGRQFSNSRSEMNVSTLELGDSALYLCASSLGAGGPHGTDTQYFGPGTRLTVL.

The chain recombines TRBV12-5 with TRBJ2-7; maybe TRBD1 (6 bases). This CDR3 comprises 14 residues. Germline V gives CDR1 LGHNT, CDR2 FRNRAP. V was pared by 5 bases and J by 3 bases, with 14 bases between. CDR3 sequence (DNA): TGTGCTAGTGGTACAATCAACAGGGTCTACGAGCAGTACTTC. It translates to CASGTINRVYEQYF.

V and J are TRBV18 and TRBJ2-3; 8 nucleotides align to TRBD2. V trimming: 3 bases; J trimming: 1 base; junction bases outside the gene matches: 6. CDR3 length: 16 amino acids. The germline gives CDR1 KGHSH, CDR2 LQKENI. The CDR3 region is CASSPVAGGRTDTQYF. CDR3 sequence (DNA): TGTGCCAGCTCACCGGTGGCGGGGGGACGCACAGATACGCAGTATTTT.